The 26 T cell receptor beta chains in this list originate from one sample, sequenced in a study of T cell responses to AZD1222 COVID-19 vaccine. Generated by immunoSEQ multiplex PCR, the TCRdb table keeps only in-frame clones and is missing some. Counted here are over 120,000 clones, 92% occurring once; the ten biggest clones make up 3.6%. Source: peripheral blood, taken 28 days after the second AZD1222 dose. Source of these receptors: an adult who received the AZD1222 COVID-19 vaccine.

J is TRBJ2-5 and V is TRBV9, with 7 positions matching TRBD1. Germline V gives CDR1 SGDLS, CDR2 YYNGEE. V shed 4 bases, J shed 1 base, and the junction held 7 bases outside the gene matches. The CDR3 runs 15 residues. CDR3 in amino acids: CASSRTGLAQETQYF. The CDR3 DNA follows: TGTGCCAGCAGCAGGACAGGCCTAGCCCAAGAGACCCAGTACTTC.

This chain joins TRBV27 and TRBJ1-4; D is uncertain. The V gene lost 6 bases and the J gene lost 4 bases, with 3 bases spanning the gap. Germline assignment: CDR1 MNHEY and CDR2 SMNVEV (reference sequence). CDR3 length: 11 residues. The CDR3 region is CASRVNEKLFF. The CDR3 coding sequence is TGTGCCAGCAGGGTTAATGAAAAACTGTTTTTT.

This chain joins TRBV2 and TRBJ2-1, with 10 bases identical to TRBD2. The CDR3 has 15 residues. V was pared by 5 bases and J by 6 bases, with 7 bases of the junction left unmatched. In germline, CDR1 is SNHLY, CDR2 FYNNEI. The CDR3: CASSFLAGEVNEQFF. The CDR3 nucleotides are TGTGCCAGCAGTTTTCTAGCGGGAGAGGTCAATGAGCAGTTCTTC.

V and J are TRBV2 and TRBJ1-5, with 8 bases fitting TRBD1. CDR3 size: 15 residues. The ends lost 6 bases at V and 3 bases at J; junction bases unmatched: 7. The V gene's germline CDR1 is SNHLY and CDR2 FYNNEI. The CDR3 is CASSLGQANNQPQHF. Here the CDR3 DNA reads TGTGCCAGCAGCCTGGGACAGGCCAACAATCAGCCCCAGCATTTT.

This clone was recorded once. This rearrangement joins TRBV30 to TRBJ2-7; perhaps TRBD1 as D (5 bases). The germline gives CDR1 GTSNPN, CDR2 SVGIG (reference sequence). The V end was cut by 2 bases, the J end by 1 base, with 12 bases between. CDR3 size: 14 residues. This CDR3 reads CAWSNGHKSYEQYF. As DNA, the CDR3 is TGTGCCTGGAGTAACGGACACAAATCCTACGAGCAGTACTTC.

This chain uses TRBV7-9 with TRBJ1-3, with D possibly being TRBD1 (6 bases). The V end lost 6 bases, the J end lost 0 bases, and 12 bases lay between the germline ends. CDR3 size: 15 residues. Germline CDR1 SEHNR, CDR2 FQNEAQ (reference sequence). CDR3 sequence (DNA): TGTGCCAGCAGTCCTCAGGGGAACTCTGGAAACACCATATATTTT. Translated, it gives CASSPQGNSGNTIYF.

With respect to this clone: Other DNA sequences in the sample encode the same CDR3. The rearrangement joins TRBV6-1 to TRBJ1-1, with D perhaps TRBD1 (5 bases). Germline lookup yields CDR1 MNHNS and CDR2 SASEGT. With 3 bases removed from V and 3 bases from J, the gap between germline ends came to 8 bases. The CDR3 extends over 13 amino acids. The CDR3 region has the DNA TGTGCCAGCAGTGAGTTCAGGGACACTGAAGCTTTCTTT. Translation gives CASSEFRDTEAFF.

This clone came up once. The chain employs TRBV6-5 and TRBJ1-1; D is unclear. Germline V gene sequence: CDR1 MNHEY, CDR2 SVGAGI. The CDR3 sequence is 14 residues long. The V end lost 10 bases, the J end lost 1 base, and 16 bases lay between the germline ends. The CDR3 region is CATRFLGGNTEAFF. CDR3 DNA: TGTGCCACCCGTTTTTTGGGCGGGAACACTGAAGCTTTCTTT.

The gene calls are TRBV9 and TRBJ2-7, with D perhaps matching TRBD1 or TRBD2 (6 bases each). Deletions cut 7 bases from V and 0 bases from J, with 11 bases between. This CDR3 spans 13 amino acids. In germline, CDR1 is SGDLS, CDR2 YYNGEE. The CDR3 sequence: CASSRGVSYEQYF. The CDR3 DNA sequence: TGTGCCAGCTCGAGGGGGGTCTCCTACGAGCAGTACTTC.

The chain carries TRBV5-1 and TRBJ2-1; 8 bases match TRBD2. V gave up 6 bases and J gave up 7 bases; unmatched junction bases: 9. This CDR3 spans 14 amino acids. Per germline, CDR1 SGHRS and CDR2 YFSETQ. The CDR3 spells CASNPTGLANEQFF. The CDR3 coding sequence is TGCGCCAGCAACCCAACTGGACTAGCTAATGAGCAGTTCTTC.

J is TRBJ2-1 and V is TRBV12-5; TRBD1 matches 8 bases. The trim removed 6 bases at V and 5 bases at J, leaving 9 bases unmatched. The CDR3 sequence is 15 residues long. Per the germline V gene, CDR1 is LGHNT and CDR2 is FRNRAP. The CDR3, as DNA: TGTGCTAGTGGCCAGACAGGGGCCGAAAACAATGAGCAGTTCTTC. Amino acid sequence: CASGQTGAENNEQFF.

The chain combines TRBV6-5 with TRBJ1-6; tentative D call: TRBD1 (6 bases). Germline V gives CDR1 MNHEY, CDR2 SVGAGI. V lost 7 bases, J lost 7 bases, and 17 bases lay in between. There are 15 residues in the CDR3. Here the CDR3 DNA reads TGTGCCAGCACCCAGAGGGGGACTAGGAATTCACCCCTCCACTTT. This sequence encodes CASTQRGTRNSPLHF.

The chain is built from TRBV28 and TRBJ1-6; a possible D gene is TRBD1 (6 bases). From germline, CDR1 is MDHEN and CDR2 SYDVKM. The CDR3 contains 13 residues. Trimming pared 4 bases from V and 7 bases from J, leaving 8 bases between. CDR3 in amino acids: CASSSRGNSPLHF. The CDR3 region has the DNA TGTGCCAGCAGTTCAAGGGGGAATTCACCCCTCCACTTT.

The chain has TRBV30 and TRBJ2-3; TRBD1 aligns across 9 bases. The CDR3 runs 15 residues. CDR1 GTSNPN and CDR2 SVGIG come from the germline V gene (reference sequence). Germline trimming cut 3 bases from V and 2 bases from J; bases unmatched to any gene: 6. The CDR3 sequence is CAWSRDRVSTDTQYF. The CDR3 DNA reads as TGTGCCTGGAGCCGGGACAGGGTGTCCACAGATACGCAGTATTTT.

V and J are TRBV2 and TRBJ2-7; unclear D gene. Germline assignment: CDR1 SNHLY and CDR2 FYNNEI. V was cut by 5 bases and J by 2 bases, with 10 bases left in between. This CDR3 has 13 amino acids. CDR3 nucleotide sequence: TGTGCCAGCAGTAGTCCGGGCACCTACGAGCAGTACTTC. Translating gives CASSSPGTYEQYF.

The J gene is TRBJ1-2, the V gene TRBV13, with D possibly matching TRBD1 (6 bases). This CDR3 region has 15 residues. Germline-derived CDR1 and CDR2 are PRHDT and FYEKMQ (reference sequence). Between the trimmed V and J ends, which lost 4 bases and 4 bases, there was a span of 16 bases. The CDR3 DNA reads TGTGCCAGCAGCTCCGGACAGATCCAGTCCTATGGCTACACCTTC. It specifies CASSSGQIQSYGYTF.

The chain links TRBV7-9 to TRBJ2-1; D perhaps matches TRBD1 (8 bases). V dropped 6 bases and J dropped 7 bases, with 16 bases sitting between them. CDR3 length: 14 residues. Germline V lookup: CDR1 SEHNR, CDR2 FQNEAQ (reference sequence). CDR3 nucleotides: TGTGCCAGCAGACAGGGGGGACTATCGAATGAGCAGTTCTTC. Amino acids: CASRQGGLSNEQFF.

The gene calls are TRBV6-2 or TRBV6-3 and TRBJ2-5, with TRBD2 identical over 10 bases. The length of the CDR3 is 15 residues. Germline CDR1 MNHEY, CDR2 SVGEGT. Unmatched junction bases numbered 4, after V lost 5 bases and J lost 1 base. The chain's CDR3 is CASSQTSGSQETQYF. The CDR3 DNA is TGTGCCAGCAGTCAGACTAGCGGGTCCCAAGAGACCCAGTACTTC.

J is TRBJ1-2 and V is TRBV19, with a possible D match to TRBD1 (5 bases). Trimming removed 3 bases at V and 5 bases at J, with 16 bases between. The CDR3 runs 15 residues. Germline V lookup: CDR1 LNHDA, CDR2 SQIVND (reference sequence). The CDR3: CASSIGMAAGYGYTF. The CDR3 nucleotides read TGTGCCAGTAGTATTGGTATGGCTGCAGGGTATGGCTACACCTTC.

This chain joins TRBV18 and TRBJ1-2; D unresolved. This CDR3 has 12 amino acids. V shed 6 bases and J shed 0 bases, with 5 bases lying between them. Per germline, CDR1 KGHSH and CDR2 LQKENI. CDR3 residues: CASSGSNYGYTF. CDR3 bases: TGTGCCAGCTCGGGATCTAACTATGGCTACACCTTC.

The CDR3 sequence is CASANPGGYGYTF. The CDR3 DNA reads as TGTGCCAGCGCAAACCCAGGGGGGTATGGCTACACCTTC. This chain connects TRBV19 to TRBJ1-2, with 7 nucleotides matching TRBD1. V trimming: 9 bases; J trimming: 5 bases; junction bases outside the gene matches: 9. The length of the CDR3 is 13 residues. CDR1 and CDR2 (germline): LNHDA, SQIVND (reference sequence).

This clone is a singleton in its sample. J is TRBJ2-3 and V is TRBV3-1 (or the pseudogene TRBV3-2), with 7 bases fitting TRBD1. The CDR3 length is 13 residues. V trimming: 2 bases; J trimming: 6 bases; junction bases outside the gene matches: 2. CDR1 is LGHDT, CDR2 YNNKEL, per germline (reference sequence). DNA for the CDR3: TGTGCCAGCAGCCAAATACAGGGGGATACGCAGTATTTT. The encoded protein is CASSQIQGDTQYF.

This chain links TRBV7-6 with TRBJ1-5; 9 bases map to TRBD1. Germline V gene lookup returns CDR1 SGHVS and CDR2 FNYEAQ. This CDR3 contains 15 residues. Trimming at V came to 2 bases and at J to 7 bases, leaving 6 bases not matched to a gene. The CDR3 coding sequence is TGTGCCAGCAGCTTATCCGGGACAGGGAACCAGCCCCAGCATTTT. Its translation: CASSLSGTGNQPQHF.

V usage is TRBV25-1 and J usage is TRBJ2-5, with TRBD1 as a possible D gene (6 bases). The V end lost 8 bases, the J end lost 2 bases, and 18 bases lay between the germline ends. This CDR3 contains 15 residues. In germline, CDR1 is MGHDK, CDR2 SYGVNS. In DNA form, the CDR3 reads TGTGCCAGCCTTTCTTCAGGGGCAGGTCAAGAGACCCAGTACTTC. Translated, it gives CASLSSGAGQETQYF.

V is TRBV27 and J is TRBJ2-3, with 10 bases lining up with TRBD2. The CDR3 runs to 15 residues. Germline-derived CDR1 and CDR2 are MNHEY and SMNVEV (reference sequence). Trimming cost V 5 bases and J 1 base; bases outside gene matches: 3. The CDR3 DNA reads TGTGCCAGCAGTACCGGGACTAGCGGCACAGATACGCAGTATTTT. This sequence encodes CASSTGTSGTDTQYF.

The CDR3 region is CASSVADTTYEQYF. The CDR3 region has the DNA TGTGCCAGCAGCGTAGCCGACACGACCTACGAGCAGTACTTC. This sequence joins TRBV9 and TRBJ2-7; D is uncertain. Germline CDR1 reads SGDLS; CDR2 reads YYNGEE. The V and J ends lost 0 bases and 2 bases respectively, with 9 bases between them. This CDR3 is built from 14 residues.